The 19 T cell receptor beta chains listed next were all sequenced from one sample in a study of long-term antiretroviral therapy in people with HIV. This was the immunoSEQ v3.0 assay at survey level. Libraries were prepared by immunoSEQ multiplex PCR; TCRdb keeps only in-frame clonotypes and omits some of them. The sample consists of approximately 19,000 clones, about 87% of them appearing once. The source was unsorted PBMCs, collected 2.1 years after starting antiretroviral therapy. The source of these receptors is a man aged 18 to 30 with HIV.

The chain has TRBV18 and TRBJ2-1; maybe TRBD2 (6 bases). Deletions cut 1 base from V and 1 base from J, with 11 bases between. The CDR3 runs 16 residues. Germline lookup yields CDR1 KGHSH and CDR2 LQKENI. The CDR3 is CASSPRGVTSYNEQFF. The CDR3 region has the DNA TGTGCCAGCTCACCACGCGGGGTGACTTCCTACAATGAGCAGTTCTTC.

The J gene is TRBJ2-3, the V gene TRBV4-3; the D gene is possibly TRBD1 (8 bases). With 2 bases removed from V and 3 bases from J, the gap between germline ends came to 15 bases. Per germline, CDR1 LGHNA and CDR2 YSLEER. The CDR3 loop spans 16 amino acids. For the CDR3, the DNA is TGCGCCAGCAGCCAAAATTTACAGGGGGGGACAGATACGCAGTATTTT. It translates to CASSQNLQGGTDTQYF.

Regarding this clone: Other DNA variants within this sample encode the same CDR3. The V and J genes are TRBV6-6 and TRBJ2-7, with 9 bases identical to TRBD1. This CDR3 has 16 residues. Trimming took 7 bases from V and 3 from J; bases not matched to a gene: 13. Germline assignment: CDR1 MNHNY and CDR2 SVGAGI (reference sequence). In DNA form, the CDR3 reads TGTGCCAGCACCGACGACAGGGGGATCGCGGTCTACGAGCAGTACTTC. Translated: CASTDDRGIAVYEQYF.

The chain employs TRBV27 and TRBJ1-2, with D maybe TRBD1 (6 bases). Trimming took 5 bases from V and 4 from J, leaving 14 bases between them. This CDR3 spans 14 amino acids. CDR1 and CDR2 from the germline V gene are MNHEY and SMNVEV (reference sequence). The CDR3 reads CASSPGTPTYGYTF. CDR3 coding DNA: TGTGCCAGCAGTCCCGGGACACCAACCTATGGCTACACCTTC.

The rearrangement joins TRBV11-2 to TRBJ2-7; the D gene is possibly TRBD1 (6 bases). The germline V gene encodes CDR1 SGHAT and CDR2 FQNNGV. Trimming stripped 5 bases from V and 4 bases from J, with 18 bases between. The CDR3 sequence is 15 residues long. CDR3 region: CASSPGAGRGYEQYF. In DNA form, the CDR3 reads TGTGCCAGCAGCCCAGGGGCAGGGAGAGGTTACGAGCAGTACTTC.

The chain uses TRBV4-3 and TRBJ2-7; possible D gene TRBD2, 6 bases. Germline-derived CDR1 and CDR2 are LGHNA and YSLEER. The V and J ends lost 1 base and 3 bases respectively, with 10 bases between them. The CDR3 spans 14 residues. CDR3 residues: CASSQGVGGYEQYF. CDR3 DNA sequence: TGCGCCAGCAGCCAAGGGGTGGGGGGCTACGAGCAGTACTTC.

The chain uses TRBV7-6 and TRBJ2-7; 9 bases fit TRBD1. This CDR3 comprises 13 residues. Germline V CDR1 and CDR2: SGHVS, FNYEAQ. V dropped 4 bases and J dropped 5; count of bases not matched to a gene: 3. CDR3 coding DNA: TGTGCCAGCAGCTACAGGGGGCTCGACGAGCAGTACTTC. It codes for CASSYRGLDEQYF.

This chain joins TRBV5-1 and TRBJ2-1, with no clear D. Per germline, CDR1 SGHRS and CDR2 YFSETQ. V shed 0 bases and J shed 10 bases, with 14 bases lying between them. CDR3 length: 14 residues. CDR3 residues: CASSLAFPGGEQFF. CDR3 nucleotides: TGCGCCAGCAGCTTGGCGTTTCCGGGTGGGGAGCAGTTCTTC.

The J gene is TRBJ1-5, the V gene TRBV5-8, with D possibly TRBD1 on 6 matching bases. Per the germline V gene, CDR1 is SGHTS and CDR2 is YDEGEE. Trimming cost V 0 bases and J 4 bases, with 8 bases left between them. This CDR3 has 14 residues. The CDR3 region has the DNA TGTGCCAGCAGCTTGGGAGGACAGAATCAGCCCCAGCATTTT. The encoded protein is CASSLGGQNQPQHF.

The V gene is TRBV7-2, the J gene TRBJ2-7; 9 nucleotides match TRBD2. Trimming removed 5 bases from V and 2 bases from J; junction bases left unmatched: 1. The germline gives CDR1 SGHTA, CDR2 FQGNSA. This CDR3 has 13 residues. This chain's CDR3 is CASSASGAYEQYF. The CDR3, as DNA: TGTGCCAGCAGCGCTAGCGGGGCCTACGAGCAGTACTTC.

This clone was seen just once. V gene TRBV19 combines with J gene TRBJ1-1, with D hard to call. V was cut by 10 bases and J by 0 bases, with 9 bases left in between. Germline CDR1 and CDR2: LNHDA and SQIVND (reference sequence). There are 12 residues in the CDR3. As DNA, the CDR3 is TGTGCCACCGGCGTTGTGAACACTGAAGCTTTCTTT. Its protein is CATGVVNTEAFF.

The chain uses TRBV30 and TRBJ2-7, with 12 bases fitting TRBD2. Trimming removed 4 bases from V and 0 bases from J; junction bases left unmatched: 10. CDR1 GTSNPN and CDR2 SVGIG come from the germline V gene (reference sequence). The CDR3 totals 17 residues. As DNA, the CDR3 is TGTGCCTGGACAGTGACTAGCGGGAGCCTCAGCTCCTACGAGCAGTACTTC. As protein: CAWTVTSGSLSSYEQYF.

The chain carries TRBV7-9 and TRBJ1-2; D ambiguous. From germline, CDR1 is SEHNR and CDR2 FQNEAQ (reference sequence). V lost 5 bases, J lost 8 bases, and 12 bases lay in between. The CDR3 totals 12 residues. The CDR3 DNA reads as TGTGCCAGCAGCCAACCGACGCCAGGCTACACCTTC. Translated, it gives CASSQPTPGYTF.

The chain couples TRBV10-3 to TRBJ1-1; D perhaps matches TRBD1 (6 bases). Per germline, CDR1 ENHRY and CDR2 SYGVKD. The CDR3 length is 18 residues. V was trimmed by 11 bases and J by 0 bases, leaving 28 bases between them. CDR3 nucleotide sequence: TGTGCCGTAACCAGGGGCTCCGGATTAGGTACCATGAACACTGAAGCTTTCTTT. It encodes CAVTRGSGLGTMNTEAFF.

The V gene is TRBV5-6, the J gene TRBJ1-5; D is possibly TRBD1 (5 bases). The V end lost 4 bases, the J end lost 4 bases, and 15 bases lay between the germline ends. The V gene's germline CDR1 is SGHDT and CDR2 YYEEEE. The CDR3 extends over 15 amino acids. In DNA, the CDR3 is TGTGCCAGCAGCAACTGGGGACGGCTAAATCAGCCCCAGCATTTT. Protein sequence: CASSNWGRLNQPQHF.

The chain combines TRBV29-1 with TRBJ2-7; perhaps TRBD1 as D (6 bases). The CDR3 contains 13 residues. V shed 4 bases and J shed 2 bases, with 12 bases lying between them. Germline assignment: CDR1 SQVTM and CDR2 ANQGSEA. CDR3 coding DNA: TGCAGCGTTGGAGGAGGACAGCCCTACGAGCAGTACTTC. This codes for CSVGGGQPYEQYF.

The chain has TRBV7-3 and TRBJ2-2; 8 bases are shared with TRBD2. CDR1 is SGHTA, CDR2 FQGTGA, per germline. The CDR3 covers 13 residues. After removal of 11 bases from V and 5 bases from J, the junction contained 7 bases not matched to a gene. The CDR3 spells CAAGGEETGELFF. CDR3 sequence (DNA): TGTGCCGCGGGGGGAGAGGAAACCGGGGAGCTGTTTTTT.

The chain joins TRBV27 to TRBJ2-2; 10 bases match TRBD2. CDR3 length: 17 amino acids. Germline trimming cut 7 bases from V and 2 bases from J; bases unmatched to any gene: 10. Germline CDR1 MNHEY, CDR2 SMNVEV (reference sequence). DNA of the CDR3: TGTGCCAGCACCATCAGGTTAGCGGGAGGTAACACCGGGGAGCTGTTTTTT. It specifies CASTIRLAGGNTGELFF.

The chain combines TRBV4-1 with TRBJ1-1; possible D gene TRBD1, 5 bases. The germline V gene has CDR1 MGHRA and CDR2 YSYEKL. The V gene lost 0 bases and the J gene lost 3 bases, with 23 bases spanning the gap. CDR3 length equals 19 residues. CDR3: CASSQEMIGQLRVHTEAFF. The CDR3 bases are TGCGCCAGCAGCCAAGAAATGATCGGACAACTTCGCGTTCACACTGAAGCTTTCTTT.